Included here is one T cell receptor beta chain sequence, with context. Its antigen remains undetermined. No base qualities exist here, and no much larger clone lies one base off it. What the treatment or condition label conveys for this sample: allogeneic hematopoietic cell transplantation with graft depleted of TCRalphabeta T cells and CD19 B cells. TCRalphabeta/CD19-depleted allogeneic hematopoietic cell grafts were given to the transplant recipients, all of whom were children. This record belongs to a study of T-cell reconstitution after alpha-beta-depleted transplantation in children (dated by TCRdb to the mid-2010s). Context from the whole study: Using TCR repertoire profiling, the study followed T-cell immune reconstitution in a quantitative way in children after TCRalphabeta/CD19-depleted allogeneic hematopoietic cell transplantation.

Findings and caveats that apply to the study as a whole: The apparently early alphabetaT-cell count recovery about two months after transplant was reportedly dependent on only several hundred rapidly expanded clones derived from non-depleted graft cells. In some patients, the high TCRbeta diversity seen at day 60 was put down to recipient T cells and intrathymic progenitors that had survived conditioning. Over the following months the frequencies of hyperexpanded clones went down, and after one year T-cell counts and TCRbeta diversity were mostly credited to newly produced T cells.

Library preparation employed PCR. The data were produced on an Illumina HiSeq 2500. TCR libraries were prepared with molecular barcoding, using unique molecular identifiers to normalize TCRbeta repertoire quantification. Through fastp at Q25 and MiXCR, TCRdb rebuilt clones from the public reads, retaining in-frame beta chains. Merged by CDR3 protein, the rows form single entries marked with the most common genes and DNA. The table for this sample lists roughly 400,000 distinct CDR3 sequences; 43% of them were counted only once. The ten top clones hold 25% to 30% of the sample. The germline V end is reduced by 3 bases and the J end by 7 bases; junction bases left unmatched: 10. CDR1 MDHEN and CDR2 SYDVKM were looked up in the germline V gene. The CDR3 has 17 amino acids, counting the end cysteine and phenylalanine. Of the read, only the CDR3 DNA is kept; its 51 bases are in frame from base 1.

This chain is built from TRBV28 and TRBJ1-6; the junction holds 9 bases that match TRBD1. The origin of this receptor is a girl aged 2 to 10 with aplastic anemia, due to receive a stem cell transplant. The sample here was PBMCs, taken before TCRalphabeta/CD19-depleted stem cell transplant. The DNA is as follows: TGTGCCAGCAGTTTTGGGTTTAGGGGGACAGGGAATTCACCCCTCCACTTT. This sequence encodes CASSFGFRGTGNSPLHF.